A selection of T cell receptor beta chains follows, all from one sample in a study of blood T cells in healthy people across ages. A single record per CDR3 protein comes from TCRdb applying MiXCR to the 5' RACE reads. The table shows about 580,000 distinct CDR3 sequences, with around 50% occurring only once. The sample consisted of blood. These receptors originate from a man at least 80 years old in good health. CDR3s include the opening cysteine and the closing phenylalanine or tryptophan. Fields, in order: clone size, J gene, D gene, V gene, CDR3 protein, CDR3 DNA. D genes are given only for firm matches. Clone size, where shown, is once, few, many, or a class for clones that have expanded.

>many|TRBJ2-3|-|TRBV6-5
CASSYGDDTDTQYF
TGTGCCAGCAGTTATGGGGACGACACAGATACGCAGTATTTT
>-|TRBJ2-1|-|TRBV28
CASSFNGAGYNEQFF
TGTGCCAGCAGTTTTAACGGGGCTGGCTACAATGAGCAGTTCTTC
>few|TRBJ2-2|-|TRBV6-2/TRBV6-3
CASSRNRVSGELFF
TGTGCCAGCAGTCGAAACAGGGTATCCGGGGAGCTGTTTTTT
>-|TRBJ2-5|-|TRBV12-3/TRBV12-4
CASSLRDETQYF
TGTGCCAGCAGTTTAAGAGATGAGACCCAGTACTTC
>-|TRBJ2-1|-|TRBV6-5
CASRRTAEGYNEQFF
TGTGCCAGCAGACGGACAGCTGAGGGATACAATGAGCAGTTCTTC
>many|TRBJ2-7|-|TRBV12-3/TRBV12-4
CASSLFDEQYF
TGTGCCAGCAGTTTATTCGACGAGCAGTACTTC
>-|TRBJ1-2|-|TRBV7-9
CASSLGRRGSRGGYTF
TGTGCCAGCAGCCTCGGTCGGAGGGGGAGTAGGGGTGGCTACACCTTC
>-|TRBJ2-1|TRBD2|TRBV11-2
CASSARTSGGSTYNEQFF
TGTGCCAGCAGCGCCCGGACTAGCGGGGGGTCAACCTACAATGAGCAGTTCTTC
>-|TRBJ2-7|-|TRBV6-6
CASTGTTYEQYF
TGTGCCAGCACCGGGACCACCTACGAGCAGTACTTC
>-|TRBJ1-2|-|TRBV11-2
CASSSPTLGLHYGYTF
TGTGCCAGCAGCTCCCCTACCCTCGGGCTTCACTATGGCTACACCTTC
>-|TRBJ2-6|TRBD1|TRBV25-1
CASIGPGQGALGANVLTF
TGTGCCAGCATCGGTCCGGGACAGGGGGCGTTAGGGGCCAACGTCCTGACTTTC
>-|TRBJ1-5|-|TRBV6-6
CASTGPGDQPQHF
TGTGCCAGCACCGGACCTGGGGATCAGCCCCAGCATTTT
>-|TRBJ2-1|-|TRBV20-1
CSAVRDWGNEQFF
TGCAGTGCGGTCCGGGACTGGGGCAATGAGCAGTTCTTC
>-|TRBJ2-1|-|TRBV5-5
CASSLSGNSYNEQFF
TGTGCCAGCAGCTTATCAGGGAACTCCTACAATGAGCAGTTCTTC
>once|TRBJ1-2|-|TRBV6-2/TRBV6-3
CASTLDPGPNYGYTF
TGTGCCAGCACACTCGATCCGGGCCCAAACTATGGCTACACCTTC
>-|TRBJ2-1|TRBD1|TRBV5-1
CASSFGQGVINEQFF
TGCGCCAGCAGCTTTGGGCAGGGGGTCATCAATGAGCAGTTCTTC
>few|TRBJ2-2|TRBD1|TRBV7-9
CASSLAGTGFSGELFF
TGTGCCAGCAGCTTAGCCGGGACAGGGTTCTCCGGGGAGCTGTTTTTT
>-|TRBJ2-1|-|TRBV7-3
CASSKQGRGADEQFF
TGTGCCAGCAGCAAGCAAGGAAGAGGGGCTGATGAGCAGTTCTTC
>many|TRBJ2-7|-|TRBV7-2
CASSLADYEQYF
TGTGCCAGCAGCTTAGCCGACTACGAGCAGTACTTC
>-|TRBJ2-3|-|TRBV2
CASSGRGAGTDTQYF
TGTGCCAGCAGTGGACGGGGGGCGGGGACAGATACGCAGTATTTT
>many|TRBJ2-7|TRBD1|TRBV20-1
CSARDDGTGVYEQYF
TGCAGTGCTAGAGATGACGGGACAGGGGTCTACGAGCAGTACTTC
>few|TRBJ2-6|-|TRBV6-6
CASTGGVVGANVLTF
TGTGCCAGCACGGGGGGCGTCGTTGGGGCCAACGTCCTGACTTTC
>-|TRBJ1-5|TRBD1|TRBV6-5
CASSRDRTNQPQHF
TGTGCCAGCAGCAGGGACAGGACTAATCAGCCCCAGCATTTT
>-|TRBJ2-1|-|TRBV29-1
CSVGLLGAPSSYNEQFF
TGCAGCGTTGGTCTACTAGGGGCTCCAAGCTCCTACAATGAGCAGTTCTTC
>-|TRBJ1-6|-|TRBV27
CASSPPTSNSPLHF
TGTGCCAGCAGCCCCCCGACAAGTAATTCACCCCTCCACTTT
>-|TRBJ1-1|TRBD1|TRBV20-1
CSARGQVQGARSTEAFF
TGCAGTGCTAGAGGTCAGGTGCAGGGGGCGCGTTCCACTGAAGCTTTCTTT
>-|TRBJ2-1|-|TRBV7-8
CASSLIPPHEQFF
TGTGCCAGCAGCTTGATCCCCCCCCATGAGCAGTTCTTC
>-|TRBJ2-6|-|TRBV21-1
CASSKEGGRLRNSGANVLTF
TGTGCCAGCAGCAAAGAGGGGGGACGGCTGAGGAACTCTGGGGCCAACGTCCTGACTTTC
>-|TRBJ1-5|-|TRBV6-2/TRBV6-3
CASSRESGNQPQHF
TGTGCCAGCAGCCGGGAAAGCGGCAATCAGCCCCAGCATTTT
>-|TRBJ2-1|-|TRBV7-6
CASSLGPASNEQFF
TGTGCCAGCAGCTTAGGTCCAGCAAGTAATGAGCAGTTCTTC
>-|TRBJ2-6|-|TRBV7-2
CACSLVVRGGPGASVLTF
TGTGCCTGCAGCTTAGTCGTCAGGGGTGGACCTGGGGCCAGCGTCCTGACTTTC
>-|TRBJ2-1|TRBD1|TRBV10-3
CAIRGTGSVPLNSYNEQFF
TGTGCCATCAGAGGGACAGGGAGCGTCCCCCTAAACTCCTACAATGAGCAGTTCTTC
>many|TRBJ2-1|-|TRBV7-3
CASSFLPGTQRNEQFF
TGTGCCAGCAGCTTCCTACCCGGGACTCAACGCAATGAGCAGTTCTTC
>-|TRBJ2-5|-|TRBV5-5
CASSLGGIRTGEQYF
TGTGCCAGCAGCTTGGGGGGGATTCGCACTGGTGAGCAGTACTTC
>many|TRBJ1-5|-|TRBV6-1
CASSQGGSNQPQHF
TGTGCCAGCAGTCAAGGGGGGAGCAATCAGCCCCAGCATTTT
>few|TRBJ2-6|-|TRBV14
CASSPLFSGANVLTF
TGTGCCAGCAGCCCTTTATTCTCTGGGGCCAACGTCCTGACTTTC
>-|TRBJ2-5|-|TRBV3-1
CASSQSGRETQYF
TGTGCCAGCAGCCAATCTGGGAGAGAGACCCAGTACTTC
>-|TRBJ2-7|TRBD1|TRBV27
CASSSRQGAHEQYF
TGTGCCAGCAGTTCCAGACAGGGGGCCCACGAGCAGTACTTC
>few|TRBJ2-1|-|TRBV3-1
CASSQSYNRREQFF
TGTGCCAGCAGCCAATCTTACAACAGAAGGGAGCAGTTCTTC
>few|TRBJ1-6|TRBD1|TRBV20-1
CSAAPGQGSSPLHF
TGCAGTGCTGCGCCGGGACAGGGGAGTTCACCCCTCCACTTT
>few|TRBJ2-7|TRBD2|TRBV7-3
CASSLTSVSSYEQYF
TGTGCCAGCAGCTTGACTAGCGTCAGCTCCTACGAGCAGTACTTC
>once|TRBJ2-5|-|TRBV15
CATSRDRGWEETQYF
TGTGCCACCAGCAGAGATCGGGGATGGGAAGAGACCCAGTACTTC
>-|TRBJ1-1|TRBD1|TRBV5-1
CASSLRGHTEAFF
TGCGCCAGCAGCCTCAGGGGGCACACTGAAGCTTTCTTT
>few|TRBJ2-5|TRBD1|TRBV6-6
CASSYLDRQETQYF
TGTGCCAGCAGTTATTTGGACAGGCAAGAGACCCAGTACTTC
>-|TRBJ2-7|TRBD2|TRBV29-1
CSVDGGNSYEQYF
TGCAGCGTAGACGGGGGGAACTCCTACGAGCAGTACTTC
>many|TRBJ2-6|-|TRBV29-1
CSARLTIGANVLTF
TGCAGCGCGAGACTGACTATTGGGGCCAACGTCCTGACTTTC